This is a list of T cell receptor beta chains from one sample in a study of blood T cells in healthy people across ages. In TCRdb, the 5' RACE reads were re-called with MiXCR into one record per CDR3 protein. The sample consists of around 850,000 distinct CDR3 sequences, around 36% of them appearing once. Sequenced input: blood. The source of these receptors is a young man in good health. Both conserved end residues are part of each CDR3. D genes are given only for firm matches. Size is stated for part of the rows, as once, few or many counts, or as a class when the clone is expanded.

CDR3 DNA	CDR3 protein	J gene	clone size	D gene	V gene
TGTGCCAGCAGCCCTGGTTTCGGGGAGCTGTTTTTT	CASSPGFGELFF	TRBJ2-2	.	.	TRBV12-3/TRBV12-4
TGCAGTGCTAGAAACAGGAGAAACATTCAGTACTTC	CSARNRRNIQYF	TRBJ2-4	.	.	TRBV20-1
TGCGCCAGCAGCCAAGATTACTCGGGATCCTCCTACGAGCAGTACTTC	CASSQDYSGSSYEQYF	TRBJ2-7	few	.	TRBV4-3
TGTGCCAGCAGCCGAGGGACATCGGAAGCTTTCTTT	CASSRGTSEAFF	TRBJ1-1	few	.	TRBV6-5
TGTGCCAGCAGCTTAGTCTCCGTAAATGAAAAACTGTTTTTT	CASSLVSVNEKLFF	TRBJ1-4	few	.	TRBV7-2
TGTGCCTCCGCCCGTGGGGATACTAGCACAGATACGCAGTATTTT	CASARGDTSTDTQYF	TRBJ2-3	many	.	TRBV10-3
TGTGCCAGCAGTTTATATCCGCCTAGCAATCAGCCCCAGCATTTT	CASSLYPPSNQPQHF	TRBJ1-5	.	.	TRBV27
TGTGCCAGCAGCTTAGAGGGCAGGGCCTATGGCTACACCTTC	CASSLEGRAYGYTF	TRBJ1-2	.	.	TRBV7-2
TGTGCCAGCAGTTTCAATCCGGCAGGAGCGGGCCACAATGAGCAGTTCTTC	CASSFNPAGAGHNEQFF	TRBJ2-1	.	.	TRBV12-3/TRBV12-4
TGTGCCACCAGCAGGGCGGCGGGTTCAACTAATGAAAAACTGTTTTTT	CATSRAAGSTNEKLFF	TRBJ1-4	.	.	TRBV15
TGTGCCAGCAGTTACGATCCTAGCGGCTACAATGAGCAGTTCTTC	CASSYDPSGYNEQFF	TRBJ2-1	.	TRBD2	TRBV6-5
TGCGCCAGCAGCCAAGCCCCACACACTGAAGCTTTCTTT	CASSQAPHTEAFF	TRBJ1-1	.	.	TRBV4-1
TGTGCCAGCAGCGACGGGACTAGCGGGGGTCTCAGCTCCTACAATGAGCAGTTCTTC	CASSDGTSGGLSSYNEQFF	TRBJ2-1	.	TRBD2	TRBV9
TGCAGTGCTGGGGGAGGGGGCAGGGCTAGGACTGAAGCTTTCTTT	CSAGGGGRARTEAFF	TRBJ1-1	.	TRBD1	TRBV20-1
TGTGCCAGCAGCAAACAGGCGATCTATGGCTACACCTTC	CASSKQAIYGYTF	TRBJ1-2	.	.	TRBV7-9
TGTGCCAGCAGTTTAGAGAGACCAACTAATGAAAAACTGTTTTTT	CASSLERPTNEKLFF	TRBJ1-4	few	.	TRBV12-3/TRBV12-4
TGTGCCAGCAGCCGCTACAGAAGGGAGACCCAGTACTTC	CASSRYRRETQYF	TRBJ2-5	few	.	TRBV14
TGTGCCAGCAGTTTTAGGGCGGGGGGTAACAATGAGCAGTACTTC	CASSFRAGGNNEQYF	TRBJ2-5	.	TRBD2	TRBV12-3/TRBV12-4